A single sample gave rise to the 21 T cell receptor beta chains below, sequenced in a study of OX40 agonist ivuxolimab in advanced cancers. TCRdb's copy holds only in-frame clones and misses some; the assay was immunoSEQ multiplex PCR. The data contain about 78,000 clones, less than 90% of them seen just once; the ten biggest clones take up less than 2.5%. This specimen was CD4+ or CD8+ T cells sorted from blood, taken in a trial of the OX40 agonist ivuxolimab. These receptors all stem from an adult with an advanced solid tumor such as melanoma, head and neck, liver or kidney cancer.

This chain connects TRBV19 to TRBJ2-3; D gene uncertain. V was cut by 8 bases and J by 1 base, with 1 base left in between. This CDR3 is 10 amino acids long. Germline V gene lookup returns CDR1 LNHDA and CDR2 SQIVND (reference sequence). The CDR3 coding sequence is TGTGCCAGTGGCACAGATACGCAGTATTTT. Its translation is CASGTDTQYF.

The rearrangement links TRBV7-8 to TRBJ2-7; D is possibly TRBD2 (5 bases). V lost 5 bases, J lost 4 bases, and 18 bases lay in between. CDR3 length: 15 amino acids. Germline V gives CDR1 SGHVS, CDR2 FQNEAQ. This CDR3 reads CASSPSNNRGYEQYF. CDR3 bases: TGTGCCAGCAGCCCCTCTAACAACCGAGGGTACGAGCAGTACTTC.

The rearrangement uses TRBV9 and TRBJ1-3, with D unclear. Trimming shortened V by 0 bases and J by 3 bases, and 7 bases separated the two germline ends. This CDR3 is built from 14 residues. CDR1 and CDR2 (germline): SGDLS, YYNGEE. The CDR3 loop reads CASSVAVGGNTIYF. CDR3 bases: TGTGCCAGCAGCGTAGCGGTGGGTGGAAACACCATATATTTT.

The rearrangement uses TRBV16 and TRBJ1-2; D unclear. V was trimmed by 2 bases and J by 4 bases, leaving 14 bases between them. Germline V gives CDR1 KGHSY, CDR2 FQNENV. The CDR3 has 15 residues. CDR3 nucleotides: TGTGCCAGCAGCCAAAATGGGAAGCAAAGCTATGGCTACACCTTC. Residues: CASSQNGKQSYGYTF.

CDR3 sequence reads: CATSRPGGEQYF. The CDR3 DNA reads TGTGCCACCAGCAGACCCGGCGGGGAGCAGTACTTC. The genes are TRBV15 and TRBJ2-7; D may be TRBD2 (5 bases). V lost 2 bases, J lost 7 bases, and 9 bases lay in between. CDR1 and CDR2 (germline): LNHNV, YYDKDF (reference sequence). The CDR3 is made up of 12 amino acids.

The chain joins TRBV11-2 to TRBJ2-6; the D call may be TRBD1 or TRBD2 (5 bases each). Between the trimmed V and J ends, which lost 5 bases and 4 bases, there was a span of 21 bases. Germline loops: CDR1 SGHAT, CDR2 FQNNGV. The CDR3 covers 18 residues. The CDR3 nucleotides are TGTGCCAGCAGCAGGGGAGAGGGGCTTACTTCGGGGGCCAACGTCCTGACTTTC. This gives the protein CASSRGEGLTSGANVLTF.

This clone was detected only once. The rearrangement joins TRBV27 to TRBJ2-7, with 9 positions matching TRBD2. CDR3 length: 14 amino acids. J gave up 2 bases and V 3 bases, and 2 bases lay outside the gene matches. Germline V CDR1 and CDR2: MNHEY, SMNVEV (reference sequence). This CDR3 is CASSLGGGAYEQYF. The CDR3 nucleotides read TGTGCCAGCAGTTTGGGCGGGGGGGCCTACGAGCAGTACTTC.

V is TRBV7-2 and J is TRBJ1-1; 8 positions match TRBD1. The CDR3 has 13 residues. Looked up from germline, CDR1 is SGHTA and CDR2 is FQGNSA. With V trimmed by 4 bases and J by 3 bases, 1 base remained unmatched. The CDR3 coding sequence is TGTGCCAGCAGCTGGGGACAGGACACTGAAGCTTTCTTT. Encoded protein: CASSWGQDTEAFF.

The chain couples TRBV5-1 to TRBJ1-5; TRBD1 might be the D (6 bases). Trimming took off 3 bases at V and 1 base at J, with 11 bases between the two ends. The V gene's germline CDR1 is SGHRS and CDR2 YFSETQ. This CDR3 region has 15 residues. CDR3 in amino acids: CASSSGDASNQPQHF. Here the CDR3 DNA reads TGCGCCAGCAGCTCAGGGGATGCCAGCAATCAGCCCCAGCATTTT.

The genes are TRBV19 and TRBJ2-4; TRBD1 is a possible D gene (5 bases). Looked up from germline, CDR1 is LNHDA and CDR2 is SQIVND (reference sequence). V was shortened by 7 bases and J by 2 bases, with 12 bases between the two germline ends. This CDR3 comprises 14 residues. CDR3 loop: CASTTGLSKNIQYF. CDR3 bases: TGTGCCAGTACCACAGGTTTGTCCAAAAACATTCAGTACTTC.

This clone was detected only once. DNA of the CDR3: TGTGCCAGCAGTGGGGCTACGATGCCAGATACGCAGTATTTT. Residues: CASSGATMPDTQYF. The chain uses TRBV2 and TRBJ2-3; D remains unclear. V was pared by 4 bases and J by 4 bases, with 12 bases between. The V gene's germline CDR1 is SNHLY and CDR2 FYNNEI. CDR3 size: 14 residues.

This chain links TRBV30 with TRBJ1-3; unclear D gene. Germline V gene lookup returns CDR1 GTSNPN and CDR2 SVGIG (reference sequence). Trimming stripped 0 bases from V and 2 bases from J, with 5 bases between. The CDR3 is made up of 13 amino acids. CDR3 sequence (DNA): TGTGCCTGGAGTGTGGGAGCTGGAAACACCATATATTTT. Translation gives CAWSVGAGNTIYF.

The chain is built from TRBV7-2 and TRBJ1-5, with 10 nucleotides matching TRBD1. V gave up 5 bases and J gave up 6 bases; unmatched junction bases: 7. Germline CDR1 and CDR2: SGHTA and FQGNSA. The CDR3 spans 15 residues. The CDR3 protein is CASSPRTGGFQPQHF. The CDR3 nucleotides read TGTGCCAGCAGCCCACGGACAGGGGGGTTTCAGCCCCAGCATTTT. The entire variable domain, with the rest obtained from reference TRBV7-2 and TRBJ1-5, is as follows: GAGVSQSPSNKVTEKGKDVELRCDPISGHTALYWYRQSLGQGLEFLIYFQGNSAPDKSGLPSDRFSAERTGGSVSTLTIQRTQQEDSAVYLCASSPRTGGFQPQHFGDGTRLSIL.

This chain joins TRBV4-3 and TRBJ1-5, with D possibly being TRBD1 (5 bases). The V end was cut by 5 bases, the J end by 8 bases, with 13 bases between. The CDR3 has 13 residues. The germline gives CDR1 LGHNA, CDR2 YSLEER. This CDR3 reads CASSSQPGEPQHF. DNA of the CDR3: TGCGCCAGCAGCTCTCAGCCGGGGGAGCCCCAGCATTTT.

The rearrangement joins TRBV7-8 to TRBJ2-3; possibly TRBD1 or TRBD2 for D (7 bases each). The CDR3 length is 16 residues. Trimming removed 5 bases from V and 2 bases from J, with 17 bases in between. Germline V CDR1 and CDR2: SGHVS, FQNEAQ. In DNA, the CDR3 is TGTGCCAGCAGCCCCGGGACAGCGGGGACCACAGATACGCAGTATTTT. Translation: CASSPGTAGTTDTQYF.

V usage is TRBV4-2 and J usage is TRBJ2-1; 11 bases line up with TRBD2. Germline CDR1 LGHNA, CDR2 YNFKEQ. This CDR3 has 16 amino acids. V shed 1 base, J shed 4 bases, and the junction held 3 bases outside the gene matches. The CDR3 bases are TGTGCCAGCAGCCAAGGCGGGACTAGCGGATACAATGAGCAGTTCTTC. Translation: CASSQGGTSGYNEQFF.

The V call is TRBV18, the J call TRBJ1-4; 8 bases line up with TRBD1. The CDR3 totals 16 residues. Germline CDR1 is KGHSH and CDR2 is LQKENI. With V trimmed by 1 base and J by 8 bases, 9 bases remained unmatched. CDR3 bases: TGTGCCAGCTCACCACGGATGGACAGGGCTCAAGAAAAACTGTTTTTT. This sequence encodes CASSPRMDRAQEKLFF.

The sample holds one count of this clone. The CDR3 does not end in the conserved phenylalanine or tryptophan, so this is likely a read error. J is TRBJ1-1 and V is TRBV11-2; D is perhaps TRBD1 (5 bases). V shed 6 bases and J shed 0 bases, with 14 bases lying between them. The CDR3 has 15 amino acids. Germline loops: CDR1 SGHAT, CDR2 FQNNGV. The CDR3 DNA reads as TGTGCCAGCAGTCAGACGGGACTTTTGAACACTGAAGCTTTCCTT. Its translation: CASSQTGLLNTEAFL.

The rearrangement joins TRBV30 to TRBJ2-7, with D possibly matching TRBD2 (5 bases). CDR3 length: 12 amino acids. The germline V gene encodes CDR1 GTSNPN and CDR2 SVGIG (reference sequence). V shed 4 bases and J shed 6 bases, with 13 bases lying between them. This CDR3 is CAWTLASREQYF. The CDR3 DNA is TGTGCCTGGACTCTAGCCTCGCGCGAGCAGTACTTC.

The chain combines TRBV6-5 with TRBJ2-5, with TRBD2 as a possible D gene (7 bases). Germline values: CDR1 MNHEY, CDR2 SVGAGI. CDR3 length: 14 residues. The V end was cut by 7 bases, the J end by 1 base, with 13 bases between. The CDR3 spells CASTYGGPQETQYF. The CDR3 DNA sequence: TGTGCCAGCACCTACGGGGGGCCCCAAGAGACCCAGTACTTC.

V is TRBV4-3 and J is TRBJ2-1; the match to TRBD2 covers 13 bases. The CDR3 has 17 residues. The trim removed 1 base at V and 7 bases at J, leaving 7 bases unmatched. The germline gives CDR1 LGHNA, CDR2 YSLEER. The CDR3 DNA sequence: TGCGCCAGCAGCCAAGGGGTCTTACTAGCGGGAGGGAATGAGCAGTTCTTC. The encoded protein is CASSQGVLLAGGNEQFF.